This T cell receptor beta chain is drawn from a study of blood T cell repertoires in COVID-19. Study summary: Some COVID-19 samples were acute and others convalescent; all came from the United States, Italy and Spain. The analysed material was cDNA or gDNA that came from T cells, B-cell-depleted T cells, or PBMCs.

This CDR3 region has 15 residues. The V end lost 1 base, the J end lost 3 bases, and 12 bases lay between the germline ends. The V gene's germline CDR1 is LGHNA and CDR2 YSLEER. Under the authors' procedure: Amplified reference gene primers provided the basis for estimating nucleated cell counts. The repertoire was sequenced with immunoSEQ multiplex PCR; TCRdb's copy has only in-frame clones and lacks some. The D gene and trimming were derived from the DNA, and the V and J assignments and clone size from that table. The sample consists of approximately 90,000 clones, 85% of them appearing once. The receptor was isolated from a man at least 80 years old with acute or convalescent COVID-19. The chain links TRBV4-3 to TRBJ2-5; D possibly corresponds to TRBD1 (6 bases). Material: peripheral blood. The CDR3 loop reads CASSQGDRQEETQYF. The DNA for the CDR3 is TGCGCCAGCAGCCAAGGAGACAGGCAGGAAGAGACCCAGTACTTC.